This T cell receptor (beta chain) was obtained from a study of cytomegalovirus exposure and HLA in healthy donors. Broader study findings: Several of the most significant clusters appeared linked to common viral pathogens, based on a later analysis. Most TCR beta V segments were productive about 87% or about 30% of the time in an earlier analysis. Analysis was carried out at a later point, and it linked a missense DCLRE1C variant to TCR beta V- and J-gene trimming.

In regard to this clone: The antigen is not known.

V dropped 3 bases and J dropped 6; count of bases not matched to a gene: 10. This CDR3 spans 15 amino acids. The germline V gene encodes CDR1 KGHSH and CDR2 LQKENI. PCR employed 60 Vbeta and 13 Jbeta primers. TCRdb's table, derived via immunoSEQ multiplex PCR, lists solely in-frame clones and lacks some. The sample lists 100,000 to 150,000 clones, about three quarters occurring once. This sequence originates from a female donor in good health and CMV-seronegative. The sequenced sample was PBMCs. The genes are TRBV18 and TRBJ2-7, with 8 positions matching TRBD2. CDR3 DNA sequence: TGTGCCAGCTCACCTCGACTAGCGAGAAATAGCGAGCAGTACTTC. It codes for CASSPRLARNSEQYF.